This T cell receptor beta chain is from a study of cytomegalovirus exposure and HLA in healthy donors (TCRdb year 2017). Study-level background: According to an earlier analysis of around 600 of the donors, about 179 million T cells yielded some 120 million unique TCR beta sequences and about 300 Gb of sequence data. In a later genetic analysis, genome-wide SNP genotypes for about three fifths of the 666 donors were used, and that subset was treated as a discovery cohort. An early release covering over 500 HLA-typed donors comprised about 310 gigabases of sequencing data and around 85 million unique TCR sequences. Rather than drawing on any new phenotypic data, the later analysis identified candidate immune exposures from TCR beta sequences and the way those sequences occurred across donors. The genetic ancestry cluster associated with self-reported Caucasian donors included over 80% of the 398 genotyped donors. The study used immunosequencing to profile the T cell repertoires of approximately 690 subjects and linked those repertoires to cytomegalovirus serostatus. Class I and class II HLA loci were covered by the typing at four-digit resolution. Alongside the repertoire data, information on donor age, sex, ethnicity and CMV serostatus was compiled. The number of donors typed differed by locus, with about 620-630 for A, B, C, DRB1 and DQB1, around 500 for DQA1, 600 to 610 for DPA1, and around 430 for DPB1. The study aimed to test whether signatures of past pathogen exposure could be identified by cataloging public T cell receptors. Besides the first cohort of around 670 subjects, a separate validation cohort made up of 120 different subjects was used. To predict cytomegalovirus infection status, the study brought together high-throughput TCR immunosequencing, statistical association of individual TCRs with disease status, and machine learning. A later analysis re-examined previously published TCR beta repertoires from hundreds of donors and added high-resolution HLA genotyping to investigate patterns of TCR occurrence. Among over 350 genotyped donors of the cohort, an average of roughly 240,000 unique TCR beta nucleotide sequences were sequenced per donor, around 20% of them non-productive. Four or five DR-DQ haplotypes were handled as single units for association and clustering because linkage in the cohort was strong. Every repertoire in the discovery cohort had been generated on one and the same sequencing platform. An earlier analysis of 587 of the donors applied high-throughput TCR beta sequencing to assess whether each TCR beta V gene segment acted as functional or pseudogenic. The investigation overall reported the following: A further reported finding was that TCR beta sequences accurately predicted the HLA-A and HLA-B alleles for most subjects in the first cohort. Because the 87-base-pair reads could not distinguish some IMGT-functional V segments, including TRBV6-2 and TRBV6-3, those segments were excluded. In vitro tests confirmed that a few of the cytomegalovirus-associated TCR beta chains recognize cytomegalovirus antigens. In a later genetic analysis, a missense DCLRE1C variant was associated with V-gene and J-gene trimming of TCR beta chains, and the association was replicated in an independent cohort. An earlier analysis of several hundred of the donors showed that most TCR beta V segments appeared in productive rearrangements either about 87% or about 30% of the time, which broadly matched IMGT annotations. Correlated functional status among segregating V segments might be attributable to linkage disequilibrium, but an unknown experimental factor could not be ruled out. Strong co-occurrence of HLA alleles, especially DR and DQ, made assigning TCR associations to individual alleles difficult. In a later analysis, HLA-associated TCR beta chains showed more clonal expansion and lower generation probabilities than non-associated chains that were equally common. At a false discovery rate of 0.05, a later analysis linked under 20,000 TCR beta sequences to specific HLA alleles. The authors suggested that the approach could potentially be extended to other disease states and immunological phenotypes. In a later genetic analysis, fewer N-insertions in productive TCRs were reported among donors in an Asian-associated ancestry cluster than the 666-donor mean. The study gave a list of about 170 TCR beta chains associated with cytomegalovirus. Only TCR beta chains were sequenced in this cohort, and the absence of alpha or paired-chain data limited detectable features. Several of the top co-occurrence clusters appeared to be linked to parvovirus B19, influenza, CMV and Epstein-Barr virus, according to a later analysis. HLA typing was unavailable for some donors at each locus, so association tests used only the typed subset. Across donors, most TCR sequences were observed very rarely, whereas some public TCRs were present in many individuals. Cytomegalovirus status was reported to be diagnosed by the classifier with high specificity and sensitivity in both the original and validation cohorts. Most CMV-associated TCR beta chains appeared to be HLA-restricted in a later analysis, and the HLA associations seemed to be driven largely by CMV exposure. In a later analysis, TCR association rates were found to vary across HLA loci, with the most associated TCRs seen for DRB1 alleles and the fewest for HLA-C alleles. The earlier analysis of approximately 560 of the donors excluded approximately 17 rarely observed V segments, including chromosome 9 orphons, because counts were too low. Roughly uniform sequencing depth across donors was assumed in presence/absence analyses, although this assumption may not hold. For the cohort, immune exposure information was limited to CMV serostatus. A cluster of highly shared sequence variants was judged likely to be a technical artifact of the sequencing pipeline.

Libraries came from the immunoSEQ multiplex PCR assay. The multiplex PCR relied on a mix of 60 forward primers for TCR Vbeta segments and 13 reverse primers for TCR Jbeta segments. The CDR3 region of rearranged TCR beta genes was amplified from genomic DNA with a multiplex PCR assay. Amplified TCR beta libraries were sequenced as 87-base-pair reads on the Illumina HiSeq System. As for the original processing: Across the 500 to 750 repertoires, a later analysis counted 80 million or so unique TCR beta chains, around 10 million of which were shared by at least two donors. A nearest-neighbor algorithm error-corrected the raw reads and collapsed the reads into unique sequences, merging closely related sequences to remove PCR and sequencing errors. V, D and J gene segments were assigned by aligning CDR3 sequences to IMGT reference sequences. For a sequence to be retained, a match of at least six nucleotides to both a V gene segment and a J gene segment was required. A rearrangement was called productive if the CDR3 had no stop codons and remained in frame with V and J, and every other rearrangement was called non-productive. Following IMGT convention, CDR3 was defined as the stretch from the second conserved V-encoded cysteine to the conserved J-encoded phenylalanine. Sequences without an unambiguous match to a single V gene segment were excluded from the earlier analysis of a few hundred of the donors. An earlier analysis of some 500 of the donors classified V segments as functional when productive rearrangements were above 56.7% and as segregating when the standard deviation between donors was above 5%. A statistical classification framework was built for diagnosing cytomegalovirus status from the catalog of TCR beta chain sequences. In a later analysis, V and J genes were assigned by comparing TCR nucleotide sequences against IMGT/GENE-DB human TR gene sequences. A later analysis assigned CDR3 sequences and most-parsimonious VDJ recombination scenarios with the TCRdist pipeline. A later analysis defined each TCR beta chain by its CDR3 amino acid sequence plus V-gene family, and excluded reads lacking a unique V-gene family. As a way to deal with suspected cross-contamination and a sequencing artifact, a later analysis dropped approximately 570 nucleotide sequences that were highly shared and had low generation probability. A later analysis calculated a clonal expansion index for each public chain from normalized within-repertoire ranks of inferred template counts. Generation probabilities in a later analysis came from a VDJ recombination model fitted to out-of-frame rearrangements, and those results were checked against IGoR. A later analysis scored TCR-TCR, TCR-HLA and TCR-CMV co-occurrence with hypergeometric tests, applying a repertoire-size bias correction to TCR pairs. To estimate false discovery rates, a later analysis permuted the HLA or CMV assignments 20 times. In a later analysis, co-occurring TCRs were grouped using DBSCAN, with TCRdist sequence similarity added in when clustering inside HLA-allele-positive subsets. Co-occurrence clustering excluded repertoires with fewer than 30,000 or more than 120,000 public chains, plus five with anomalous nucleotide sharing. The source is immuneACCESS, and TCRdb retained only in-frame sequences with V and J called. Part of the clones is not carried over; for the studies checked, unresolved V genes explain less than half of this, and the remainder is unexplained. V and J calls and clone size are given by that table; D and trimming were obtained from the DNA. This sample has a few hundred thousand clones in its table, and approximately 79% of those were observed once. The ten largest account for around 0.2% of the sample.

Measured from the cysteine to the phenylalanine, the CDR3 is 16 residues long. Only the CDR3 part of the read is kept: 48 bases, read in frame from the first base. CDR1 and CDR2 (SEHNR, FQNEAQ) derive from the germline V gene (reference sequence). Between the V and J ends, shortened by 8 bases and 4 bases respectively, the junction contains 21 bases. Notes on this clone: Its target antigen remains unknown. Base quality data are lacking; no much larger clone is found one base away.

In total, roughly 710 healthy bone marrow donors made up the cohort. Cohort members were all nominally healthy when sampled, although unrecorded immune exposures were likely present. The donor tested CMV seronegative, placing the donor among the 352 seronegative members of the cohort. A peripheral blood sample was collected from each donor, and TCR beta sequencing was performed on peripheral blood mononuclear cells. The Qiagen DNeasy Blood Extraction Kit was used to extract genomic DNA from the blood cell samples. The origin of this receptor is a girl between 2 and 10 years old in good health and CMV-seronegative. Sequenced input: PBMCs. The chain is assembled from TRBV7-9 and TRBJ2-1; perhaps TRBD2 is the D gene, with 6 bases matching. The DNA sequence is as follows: TGTGCCAGCCTACTCACCGGTCGGCGGGGTTACAATGAGCAGTTCTTC. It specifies CASLLTGRRGYNEQFF.